The 23 T cell receptor beta chains in this list originate from one sample, sequenced in a study of cytomegalovirus exposure and HLA in healthy donors. PCR involved 60 Vbeta and 13 Jbeta primers. The assay was immunoSEQ multiplex PCR, and TCRdb's table has in-frame clones only and misses some. The sample records about 160,000 clones, more than 80% being singletons. Sample: PBMCs. These receptors were collected from a woman between 50 and 59 years old in good health and CMV-seronegative.

The V call is TRBV6-1, the J call TRBJ1-3; D uncertain. Trimming left V 0 bases short and J 2 bases short, with 11 bases between. Germline CDR1 reads MNHNS; CDR2 reads SASEGT. CDR3 length: 16 amino acids. DNA for the CDR3: TGTGCCAGCAGTGAAGCGGCGGTAGTGGCTGGAAACACCATATATTTT. It translates to CASSEAAVVAGNTIYF.

In regard to this clone: Mismatch with germline at one junction end may stem from a read error. V is TRBV19 and J is TRBJ2-1; 8 bases match TRBD2. Germline V gene lookup returns CDR1 LNHDA and CDR2 SQIVND (reference sequence). The CDR3 totals 16 residues. The CDR3 loop reads CASVPGLGTDKIRTVF. For the CDR3, the DNA is TGTGCCAGTGTCCCGGGACTAGGGACGGATAAGATTAGAACGGTCTTC.

The chain employs TRBV6-1 and TRBJ2-1, with 10 bases aligning to TRBD1. The CDR3 runs 15 residues. The ends lost 5 bases at V and 7 bases at J; junction bases unmatched: 8. Germline CDR1 is MNHNS and CDR2 is SASEGT. The CDR3 sequence is CASSRGTGEHNEQFF. CDR3 DNA: TGTGCCAGCAGTAGAGGGACAGGGGAGCATAATGAGCAGTTCTTC.

The rearrangement joins TRBV7-2 to TRBJ1-4; the D is unclear. Germline V CDR1 and CDR2: SGHTA, FQGNSA. The V end was cut by 4 bases, the J end by 3 bases, with 12 bases between. This CDR3 region has 15 residues. The CDR3: CASSSREGSNEKLFF. CDR3 coding DNA: TGTGCCAGCAGCTCTAGGGAGGGATCTAATGAAAAACTGTTTTTT.

The chain combines TRBV7-6 with TRBJ2-7; 9 bases line up with TRBD2. CDR1 and CDR2 from the germline V gene are SGHVS and FNYEAQ. V shed 8 bases and J 6 bases; nucleotides not matched to a gene: 17. The length of the CDR3 is 16 residues. This CDR3 reads CASSRLADPDASEQYF. CDR3 nucleotides: TGTGCCAGCTCCCGACTAGCGGATCCCGATGCCAGCGAGCAGTACTTC.

In its sample, this clone was seen once. The rearrangement joins TRBV10-3 to TRBJ2-2, with 11 bases lining up with TRBD2. The CDR3 extends over 17 amino acids. Germline trimming cut 11 bases from V and 2 bases from J; bases unmatched to any gene: 13. Germline-derived CDR1 and CDR2 are ENHRY and SYGVKD. As DNA, the CDR3 is TGTGCCTCCTTCAATGTTAGCGGGAGGGCCAACACCGGGGAGCTGTTTTTT. Protein sequence: CASFNVSGRANTGELFF.

The rearrangement joins TRBV9 to TRBJ1-6; a possible D gene is TRBD1 (6 bases). Trimming took 4 bases from V and 0 from J, leaving 11 bases between them. The CDR3 contains 16 residues. CDR1 and CDR2 from the germline V gene are SGDLS and YYNGEE. CDR3 bases: TGTGCCAGCAGCCCCGGACAGAGCTCCTATAATTCACCCCTCCACTTT. It specifies CASSPGQSSYNSPLHF.

The rearrangement uses TRBV2 and TRBJ2-1; 11 nucleotides line up with TRBD1. CDR3 length: 13 residues. CDR1 is SNHLY and CDR2 is FYNNEI in the germline V gene. The trim removed 6 bases at V and 12 bases at J, leaving 7 bases unmatched. Written as DNA, the CDR3 is TGTGCCAGCAGGGACAGGGGGCACAATCGGCAGTTCTTC. It yields the protein CASRDRGHNRQFF.

The chain is built from TRBV4-2 and TRBJ2-5; 9 bases fit TRBD2. Germline CDR1 reads LGHNA; CDR2 reads YNFKEQ. The CDR3 is made up of 18 amino acids. V dropped 0 bases and J dropped 4; count of bases not matched to a gene: 12. As DNA, the CDR3 is TGTGCCAGCAGCCAAGACGGATGGGCGGGGGGGCTTGGAGAGACCCAGTACTTC. Its translation: CASSQDGWAGGLGETQYF.

V and J are TRBV7-2 and TRBJ2-1; perhaps TRBD1 as D (6 bases). Germline CDR1 SGHTA, CDR2 FQGNSA. The CDR3 has 15 amino acids. Trimming took off 5 bases at V and 2 bases at J, with 13 bases between the two ends. The CDR3 is CASSHDRLAYNEQFF. The CDR3 DNA reads as TGTGCCAGCAGCCATGACAGGTTGGCCTACAATGAGCAGTTCTTC.

The V and J genes are TRBV30 and TRBJ2-7; TRBD1 agrees at 7 bases. The V gene's germline CDR1 is GTSNPN and CDR2 SVGIG (reference sequence). The CDR3 is 15 residues long. Trimming cost V 5 bases and J 0 bases; bases outside gene matches: 10. CDR3 sequence reads: CAWEEGQFSSYEQYF. In nucleotides, the CDR3 is TGTGCCTGGGAAGAGGGACAGTTCAGCTCCTACGAGCAGTACTTC.

V and J are TRBV28 and TRBJ2-1, with 7 positions matching TRBD2. Per germline, CDR1 MDHEN and CDR2 SYDVKM. The V gene end was trimmed by 5 bases and the J gene end by 13 bases; junction bases not matched to a gene: 11. This CDR3 has 13 amino acids. The CDR3 loop is CASSTGTTGGQFF. DNA of the CDR3: TGTGCCAGCAGTACCGGGACTACCGGAGGTCAGTTCTTC.

This chain links TRBV5-1 with TRBJ1-4, with 8 bases matching TRBD1. Germline V gene lookup returns CDR1 SGHRS and CDR2 YFSETQ. Losses at the gene ends were 0 bases for V and 2 bases for J; bases not matched to a gene: 0. CDR3 length equals 15 residues. The CDR3, as DNA: TGCGCCAGCAGCTTGGGACAGGGGACTAATGAAAAACTGTTTTTT. It translates to CASSLGQGTNEKLFF.

The chain employs TRBV5-4 and TRBJ2-1, with 7 bases that match TRBD2. Germline CDR1 and CDR2: SGHNT and YYREEE (reference sequence). The V and J ends lost 3 bases and 8 bases, in that order; junction bases with no gene match: 5. CDR3 length: 13 residues. The CDR3 loop is CASSWTSRDEQFF. The CDR3 DNA reads TGTGCCAGCAGCTGGACTAGTCGTGATGAGCAGTTCTTC.

The chain joins TRBV6-5 to TRBJ2-1; 9 bases map to TRBD2. This CDR3 has 14 residues. V gave up 4 bases and J gave up 8 bases; unmatched junction bases: 6. The germline V gene encodes CDR1 MNHEY and CDR2 SVGAGI. Written as DNA, the CDR3 is TGTGCCAGCAGTTCTGGTTTAGCGGGGGATGAGCAGTTCTTC. This sequence encodes CASSSGLAGDEQFF.

The V gene is TRBV4-3, the J gene TRBJ2-7; 12 nucleotides match TRBD2. The germline gives CDR1 LGHNA, CDR2 YSLEER. V trimming: 0 bases; J trimming: 6 bases; junction bases outside the gene matches: 6. This CDR3 is 16 amino acids long. The CDR3 reads CASSQDRGLAGREQYF. CDR3 nucleotides: TGCGCCAGCAGCCAAGATCGGGGACTAGCGGGCCGCGAGCAGTACTTC.

In its sample, this clone was seen a few times. The genes are TRBV6-6 and TRBJ2-3; D remains unclear. The CDR3 has 14 amino acids. The germline CDR1 and CDR2 sequences are MNHNY and SVGAGI (reference sequence). The V end was cut by 5 bases, the J end by 6 bases, with 15 bases between. DNA for the CDR3: TGTGCCAGCAGTGAGCCGGAGTCCTTGGATACGCAGTATTTT. Translated, it gives CASSEPESLDTQYF.

This chain uses TRBV4-1 with TRBJ2-7; 14 bases line up with TRBD2. The J segment lost 3 bases and the V segment lost 3 bases, leaving 4 bases of the junction unmatched. The CDR3 runs 16 residues. In germline, CDR1 is MGHRA, CDR2 YSYEKL. CDR3 loop: CASSQDGTSGSYEQYF. The CDR3 nucleotides are TGCGCCAGCAGCCAGGACGGGACTAGCGGGAGCTACGAGCAGTACTTC.

This chain connects TRBV28 to TRBJ1-2; D not certain. Germline CDR1 is MDHEN and CDR2 is SYDVKM. V was cut by 1 base and J by 5 bases, with 11 bases left in between. The CDR3 has 14 amino acids. CDR3 amino acids: CASSLSSTQYGYTF. The CDR3 DNA sequence: TGTGCCAGCAGTTTATCCTCAACACAATATGGCTACACCTTC.

The chain uses TRBV9 and TRBJ2-3, with TRBD1 identical over 9 bases. The germline V gene encodes CDR1 SGDLS and CDR2 YYNGEE. The CDR3 consists of 16 residues. With 0 bases clipped from V and 5 bases from J, the junction kept 7 bases outside the gene matches. The CDR3 loop is CASSVATGTGIDTQYF. CDR3 nucleotides: TGTGCCAGCAGCGTAGCTACCGGGACAGGGATAGATACGCAGTATTTT.

The V call is TRBV28, the J call TRBJ1-1, with 7 bases matching TRBD1. CDR1 and CDR2 (germline): MDHEN, SYDVKM. This CDR3 is 14 amino acids long. With 2 bases clipped from V and 7 bases from J, the junction kept 7 bases outside the gene matches. CDR3 in amino acids: CASSLQPAGGEAFF. The DNA of the CDR3 is TGTGCCAGCAGTTTACAACCCGCAGGGGGTGAAGCTTTCTTT.

The CDR3 DNA reads TGTGCCAGCAGCCAAGATGGTAGCGGGAGAGTCACAGATACGCAGTATTTT. The encoded protein is CASSQDGSGRVTDTQYF. V gene TRBV5-4 combines with J gene TRBJ2-3, with 9 bases fitting TRBD2. Trimming took 4 bases from V and 2 from J; bases not matched to a gene: 11. Germline V lookup: CDR1 SGHNT, CDR2 YYREEE (reference sequence). This CDR3 is 17 amino acids long.

This chain connects TRBV6-5 to TRBJ1-2, with TRBD1 matching 8 bases. Germline V gives CDR1 MNHEY, CDR2 SVGAGI. J gave up 7 bases and V 6 bases, and 7 bases lay outside the gene matches. This CDR3 has 13 residues. The CDR3 sequence: CASSARGQGGYTF. DNA of the CDR3: TGTGCCAGCAGCGCCAGGGGGCAGGGTGGCTACACCTTC.